The 21 T cell receptor beta chains reported below all come from one sample, sequenced in a study of blood T cell repertoires in COVID-19. The assay was immunoSEQ multiplex PCR, and TCRdb's table has in-frame clones only and misses some. The table lists 150,000 to 200,000 clones, about 86% of them singletons. Source material: peripheral blood. Receptors were obtained from a man younger than 35 with active or convalescent COVID-19.

This chain connects TRBV14 to TRBJ2-1, with D perhaps matching TRBD2 (6 bases). Trimming pared 6 bases from V and 4 bases from J, leaving 16 bases between. CDR3 length: 15 residues. From germline, CDR1 is SGHDN and CDR2 FVKESK. The CDR3 DNA reads TGTGCCAGCAGAGGACGGGAGTCGGTGTACAATGAGCAGTTCTTC. This encodes CASRGRESVYNEQFF.

This clone was seen once. In DNA, the CDR3 is TGTGCCAGCAGCTCCCTGACTAGCGGGGGGGTAGAGACCCAGTACTTC. It is translated as CASSSLTSGGVETQYF. The rearrangement uses TRBV5-6 and TRBJ2-5, with 14 bases fitting TRBD2. Germline V gene lookup returns CDR1 SGHDT and CDR2 YYEEEE. The CDR3 sequence is 16 residues long. J lost 4 bases, V lost 3 bases, and 5 bases had no gene match.

A few counts support this clone. The V call is TRBV16, the J call TRBJ1-1; tentatively, D is TRBD1 (6 bases). Trimming pared 7 bases from V and 3 bases from J, leaving 21 bases between. This CDR3 comprises 16 residues. Per germline, CDR1 KGHSY and CDR2 FQNENV. The CDR3 nucleotides read TGTGCCAGCATTCCACTGCCCTCAGGGGCCCACACTGAAGCTTTCTTT. Translated: CASIPLPSGAHTEAFF.

The chain carries TRBV11-3 and TRBJ2-6, with D possibly being TRBD2 (5 bases). The CDR3 has 16 residues. Trimming shortened V by 5 bases and J by 2 bases, and 13 bases separated the two germline ends. The germline V gene encodes CDR1 SGHNT and CDR2 YENEEA. In DNA form, the CDR3 reads TGTGCCAGCAGCCCACCGGGGATGGCTGGGGCCAACGTCCTGACTTTC. Translation gives CASSPPGMAGANVLTF.

The V gene is TRBV29-1, the J gene TRBJ2-1, with D maybe TRBD1 (5 bases). This CDR3 region has 15 residues. Trimming took 4 bases from V and 1 from J, leaving 14 bases between them. Germline V gene sequence: CDR1 SQVTM, CDR2 ANQGSEA. The DNA for the CDR3 is TGCAGCGTTGCTCGCAGGGCCGATTCCTACAATGAGCAGTTCTTC. Amino acids: CSVARRADSYNEQFF.

V usage is TRBV6-5 and J usage is TRBJ2-7; 8 nucleotides align to TRBD2. The CDR3 totals 15 residues. Germline CDR1 MNHEY, CDR2 SVGAGI. V trimming: 6 bases; J trimming: 1 base; junction bases outside the gene matches: 8. The CDR3, as DNA: TGTGCCAGCAGCCCCCCGGGGGGGGAATCCTACGAGCAGTACGTC. This sequence encodes CASSPPGGESYEQYV.

CDR3 loop: CASSPPRGGAPAGEQYF. As DNA, the CDR3 is TGTGCCAGCTCACCACCGAGAGGCGGGGCCCCAGCCGGCGAGCAGTACTTC. This rearrangement joins TRBV18 to TRBJ2-7; TRBD2 is a possible D gene (6 bases). V dropped 0 bases and J dropped 6 bases, with 21 bases sitting between them. CDR3 length: 17 residues. Germline-derived CDR1 and CDR2 are KGHSH and LQKENI.

The chain couples TRBV5-1 to TRBJ2-3; the match to TRBD2 covers 9 bases. This CDR3 spans 16 amino acids. Germline V gene sequence: CDR1 SGHRS, CDR2 YFSETQ. The V segment lost 0 bases and the J segment 4 bases; nucleotides outside the gene matches: 6. The CDR3 bases are TGCGCCAGCAGCTTGGTCGGCGGGAGGGTTGCAGATACGCAGTATTTT. Translation: CASSLVGGRVADTQYF.

The rearrangement joins TRBV28 to TRBJ2-3; TRBD2 agrees at 12 bases. Germline V gene lookup returns CDR1 MDHEN and CDR2 SYDVKM. The CDR3 has 18 residues. Trimming cost V 6 bases and J 0 bases; bases outside gene matches: 10. CDR3 in DNA: TGTGCCAGCAGGACTACGGGGCTAGCGGGGGGGAGCACAGATACGCAGTATTTT. It translates to CASRTTGLAGGSTDTQYF.

The table lists this clone with a count of one. The same CDR3 also results from other DNA sequences found in this sample. V usage is TRBV7-2 and J usage is TRBJ1-2; perhaps TRBD1 as D (5 bases). V lost 0 bases to trimming and J lost 6 bases, with 11 bases between them. The germline gives CDR1 SGHTA, CDR2 FQGNSA. The CDR3 extends over 14 amino acids. The CDR3 loop is CASSLASREDGYTF. The CDR3 coding sequence is TGTGCCAGCAGCTTAGCCTCCAGGGAAGATGGCTACACCTTC.

This clone was observed a single time. One end of the junction varies from germline; a read error may be responsible. V and J are TRBV28 and TRBJ2-1; 9 bases are a match to TRBD1. The CDR3 has 15 residues. Germline-derived CDR1 and CDR2 are MDHEN and SYDVKM. CDR3 residues: CASRPEGRAGTGLVF. In DNA, the CDR3 is TGTGCCAGCAGACCCGAAGGGCGCGCCGGGACAGGGTTGGTCTTC.

The chain is built from TRBV4-3 and TRBJ1-2; 7 nucleotides match TRBD1. The CDR3 loop spans 14 amino acids. Germline CDR1 and CDR2: LGHNA and YSLEER. With 3 bases clipped from V and 7 bases from J, the junction kept 8 bases outside the gene matches. In DNA, the CDR3 is TGCGCCAGCAGCCAGGACGACAGGGACTCTGGCTACACCTTC. Translated, it gives CASSQDDRDSGYTF.

This chain joins TRBV7-9 and TRBJ1-2; a possible D gene is TRBD1 (5 bases). This CDR3 has 14 residues. Germline CDR1 reads SEHNR; CDR2 reads FQNEAQ (reference sequence). V shed 1 base and J shed 3 bases, with 9 bases lying between them. CDR3 DNA sequence: TGTGCCAGCAGCTTAGACGGGGGTGACTATGGCTACACCTTC. It codes for CASSLDGGDYGYTF.

The rearrangement links TRBV7-9 to TRBJ1-5; 7 bases match TRBD1. Germline assignment: CDR1 SEHNR and CDR2 FQNEAQ (reference sequence). The CDR3 runs 15 residues. V lost 2 bases and J lost 7; bases outside the gene matches: 8. CDR3 in DNA: TGTGCCAGCAGCTTAAGCCAGGGGGTGGGACAGCCCCAGCATTTT. It translates to CASSLSQGVGQPQHF.

The chain carries TRBV9 and TRBJ1-1; D not resolved. The CDR3 has 12 amino acids. Germline V gene sequence: CDR1 SGDLS, CDR2 YYNGEE. With 0 bases removed from V and 11 bases from J, the gap between germline ends came to 11 bases. CDR3 amino acids: CASSVEEGRAFF. The DNA of the CDR3 is TGTGCCAGCAGCGTAGAAGAGGGTAGGGCTTTCTTT.

This clone was seen once. The chain is built from TRBV28 and TRBJ2-1; TRBD1 matches at 10 bases. The CDR3 extends over 16 amino acids. The junction had 8 bases not matched to a gene; V was cut back by 4 bases and J by 5 bases. The germline V gene has CDR1 MDHEN and CDR2 SYDVKM. This CDR3 reads CASSSAGTGDHNEQFF. DNA for the CDR3: TGTGCCAGCAGTTCGGCCGGGACAGGGGACCACAATGAGCAGTTCTTC.

The gene calls are TRBV24-1 and TRBJ2-7, with D unresolved. Trimming stripped 4 bases from V and 6 bases from J, with 12 bases between. The CDR3 sequence is 13 residues long. The germline V gene has CDR1 KGHDR and CDR2 SFDVKD. This CDR3 is CATSEQYSLEQYF. The CDR3 DNA reads TGTGCCACCAGTGAACAATACAGCCTCGAGCAGTACTTC.

The chain employs TRBV3-1 (or the pseudogene TRBV3-2) and TRBJ1-4; possible D gene TRBD1, 6 bases. V was trimmed by 10 bases and J by 7 bases, leaving 19 bases between them. This CDR3 has 14 amino acids. Per germline, CDR1 LGHDT and CDR2 YNNKEL (reference sequence). In DNA, the CDR3 is TGTGCCACCTCCGGGACAAAAGTCGGTGAAAAACTGTTTTTT. Translated, it gives CATSGTKVGEKLFF.

The J gene is TRBJ1-5, the V gene TRBV2; no clear D gene. The CDR3 loop spans 15 amino acids. The V gene's germline CDR1 is SNHLY and CDR2 FYNNEI. Trimming cost V 5 bases and J 0 bases, with 11 bases left between them. CDR3 protein: CASSPSGFSNQPQHF. CDR3 DNA sequence: TGTGCCAGCAGTCCCTCCGGGTTTAGCAATCAGCCCCAGCATTTT.

The chain is built from TRBV25-1 and TRBJ2-2; perhaps TRBD1 as D (5 bases). Germline values: CDR1 MGHDK, CDR2 SYGVNS. The CDR3 spans 17 residues. The germline V and J ends were trimmed by 5 bases and 1 base, with 17 bases remaining between them. CDR3 residues: CASSLPYPGQNTGELFF. CDR3 bases: TGTGCCAGCAGTCTTCCCTACCCAGGACAGAACACCGGGGAGCTGTTTTTT.

V usage is TRBV12-3 or TRBV12-4 and J usage is TRBJ1-2; 7 positions agree with TRBD1. This CDR3 contains 13 residues. With V trimmed by 5 bases and J by 5 bases, 5 bases remained unmatched. CDR3 region: CASSRTGVYGYTF. The CDR3 coding sequence is TGTGCCAGCAGTCGGACAGGCGTATATGGCTACACCTTC.